This T cell receptor beta chain stems from a study of control samples from healthy donors and cancer patients. The data were produced by immunoSEQ multiplex PCR, yet TCRdb's version contains in-frame clones alone and is incomplete. The sample has around 250,000 clones; roughly four fifths are singletons. This CDR3 is built from 14 residues. The germline V gene encodes CDR1 SGHAT and CDR2 FQDESV (reference sequence). As regards this clone: The junction departs from germline at one end; a sequencing error may be responsible. This same CDR3 is encoded by further DNA sequences in the sample.

This chain uses TRBV11-1 with TRBJ1-1; tentatively, D is TRBD1 (5 bases). The clonotype comes from an older woman with lung cancer. What was sequenced was PBMCs. CDR3 DNA sequence: TGCGCCAGCAGCTTAGAGGGGAGGAACACTGAAGCTTTCTTT. It encodes CASSLEGRNTEAFF.